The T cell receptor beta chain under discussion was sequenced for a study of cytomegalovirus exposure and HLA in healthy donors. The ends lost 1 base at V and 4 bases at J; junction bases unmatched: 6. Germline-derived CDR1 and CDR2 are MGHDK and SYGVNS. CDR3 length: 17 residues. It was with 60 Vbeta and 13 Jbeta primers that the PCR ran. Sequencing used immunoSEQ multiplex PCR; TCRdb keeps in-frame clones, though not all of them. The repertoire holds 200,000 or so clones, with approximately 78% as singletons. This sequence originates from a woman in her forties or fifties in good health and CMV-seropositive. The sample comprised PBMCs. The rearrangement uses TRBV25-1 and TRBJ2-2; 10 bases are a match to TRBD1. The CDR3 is CASSESPGQGTTGELFF. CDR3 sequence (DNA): TGTGCCAGCAGTGAATCCCCGGGACAGGGGACCACCGGGGAGCTGTTTTTT.